Following are 9 T cell receptor beta chains from one sample sequenced in a study of blood T cell repertoires in COVID-19. Using immunoSEQ multiplex PCR, the repertoire was profiled, and TCRdb retains in-frame clones only, with some absent. The sample yields approximately 200,000 clones, 84% seen once. Material: PBMCs or T cells enriched from blood (not recorded which). All receptors derive from a man between 60 and 70 years old who had recovered from COVID-19.

The chain carries TRBV5-1 and TRBJ2-2, with D unclear. Germline CDR1 is SGHRS and CDR2 is YFSETQ. There are 16 residues in the CDR3. V dropped 3 bases and J dropped 1 base, with 13 bases sitting between them. CDR3 nucleotide sequence: TGCGCCAGCAGCTCCCCCAAAGCTCGGAACACCGGGGAGCTGTTTTTT. Translating it yields CASSSPKARNTGELFF.

This clone was seen just once. This chain joins TRBV7-6 and TRBJ2-1; TRBD2 might be the D (5 bases). V shed 1 base and J shed 0 bases, with 7 bases lying between them. This CDR3 spans 15 amino acids. Germline V lookup: CDR1 SGHVS, CDR2 FNYEAQ. The CDR3 region has the DNA TGTGCCAGCAGCTTAGATGGGAGCTCCTACAATGAGCAGTTCTTC. As protein: CASSLDGSSYNEQFF.

The chain links TRBV5-4 to TRBJ1-2; TRBD1 matches 7 bases. The CDR3 has 14 residues. The germline CDR1 and CDR2 sequences are SGHNT and YYREEE (reference sequence). Germline trimming cut 4 bases from V and 4 bases from J; bases unmatched to any gene: 7. CDR3 region: CASSNGDSPYGYTF. The CDR3 coding sequence is TGTGCCAGCAGCAATGGGGACAGCCCCTATGGCTACACCTTC.

The CDR3 DNA reads as TGTGCCAGCAGTTACAGGGAGACGAAGACCCAGTACTTC. Its protein product is CASSYRETKTQYF. This chain connects TRBV5-6 to TRBJ2-5; TRBD1 might be the D (6 bases). Germline V gene lookup returns CDR1 SGHDT and CDR2 YYEEEE. V dropped 5 bases and J dropped 6 bases, with 14 bases sitting between them. This CDR3 contains 13 residues.

The V and J genes are TRBV6-6 and TRBJ2-5; 8 positions agree with TRBD1. The trim removed 6 bases at V and 4 bases at J, leaving 7 bases unmatched. This CDR3 is 14 amino acids long. The germline gives CDR1 MNHNY, CDR2 SVGAGI (reference sequence). The CDR3 reads CASRTGVGGETQYF. The CDR3 nucleotides read TGTGCCAGCAGGACAGGGGTCGGTGGAGAGACCCAGTACTTC.

The chain has TRBV6-5 and TRBJ1-2, with 7 bases fitting TRBD1. J gave up 3 bases and V 6 bases, and 10 bases lay outside the gene matches. Germline V gene sequence: CDR1 MNHEY, CDR2 SVGAGI. The CDR3 spans 15 residues. CDR3 region: CASRQGGATDYGYTF. The CDR3 DNA reads as TGTGCCAGCAGGCAAGGGGGCGCGACGGACTATGGCTACACCTTC.

The rearrangement joins TRBV6-1 to TRBJ2-7; no reliable D call. Germline loops: CDR1 MNHNS, CDR2 SASEGT. The V end was cut by 3 bases, the J end by 7 bases, with 7 bases between. The length of the CDR3 is 11 residues. The CDR3 coding sequence is TGTGCCAGCAGTGAGAGCCAAGAGCAGTACTTC. Translating gives CASSESQEQYF.

The gene calls are TRBV9 and TRBJ1-6; no clear D. There are 12 residues in the CDR3. The V end lost 3 bases, the J end lost 6 bases, and 4 bases lay between the germline ends. Germline V gene data show CDR1 as SGDLS and CDR2 as YYNGEE. CDR3 residues: CASSAGNSPLHF. The CDR3 nucleotides are TGTGCCAGCAGCGCCGGTAATTCACCCCTCCACTTT.

This chain uses TRBV5-1 with TRBJ1-1; 7 bases map to TRBD1. V shed 4 bases, J shed 7 bases, and the junction held 10 bases outside the gene matches. Germline-derived CDR1 and CDR2 are SGHRS and YFSETQ. The CDR3 totals 14 residues. The CDR3 loop reads CASSTGQRNGEAFF. The CDR3, as DNA: TGCGCCAGCAGCACGGGACAGCGGAACGGTGAAGCTTTCTTT.